Below, 27 T cell receptor beta chains from the same sample are listed, as sequenced in a study of beta chain features in type 1 diabetes. The whole isolated RNA underwent reverse transcription, so sequencing captured expressed TCRB transcripts. Repertoires were generated with immunoSEQ multiplex PCR, while TCRdb's copy carries only in-frame clones and drops some. The repertoire includes under 450,000 clones, about 15% of them detected once, and under 0.04% sits in the top ten. The specimen was naive CD4+ T cells from blood. The receptor set was obtained from a man aged 25 to 45 in good health.

The rearrangement joins TRBV18 to TRBJ1-3; TRBD1 is a possible D gene (6 bases). V dropped 4 bases and J dropped 4 bases, with 20 bases sitting between them. This CDR3 is 17 amino acids long. The V gene's germline CDR1 is KGHSH and CDR2 LQKENI. The CDR3 loop reads CASSRESFTGPGNTIYF. The CDR3, as DNA: TGTGCCAGCTCACGGGAGTCATTTACAGGGCCCGGAAACACCATATATTTT. Filled out from reference TRBV18 and TRBJ1-3, the complete variable domain reads NAGVMQNPRHLVRRRGQEARLRCSPMKGHSHVYWYRQLPEEGLKFMVYLQKENIIDESGMPKERFSAEFPKEGPSILRIQQVVRGDSAAYFCASSRESFTGPGNTIYFGEGSWLTVV.

There are many counts of this clone. The chain is built from TRBV7-9 and TRBJ2-1; 9 bases align to TRBD2. The germline CDR1 and CDR2 sequences are SEHNR and FQNEAQ (reference sequence). This CDR3 comprises 16 residues. V was clipped by 6 bases and J by 2 bases; unmatched bases: 8. CDR3 nucleotides: TGTGCCAGCAGTTTGGCTAGCGGGATACCCTACAATGAGCAGTTCTTC. Translation gives CASSLASGIPYNEQFF.

Turning to this clone: The sample holds other DNA sequences that translate to the same CDR3. The V call is TRBV9, the J call TRBJ2-1, with a possible D match to TRBD2 (6 bases). Per the germline V gene, CDR1 is SGDLS and CDR2 is YYNGEE. This CDR3 has 13 amino acids. The ends were cut back, 3 bases at V and 2 bases at J, with 6 bases in the middle. The CDR3 loop is CASSAGAYNEQFF. The CDR3 coding sequence is TGTGCCAGCAGCGCGGGGGCCTACAATGAGCAGTTCTTC.

This sequence joins TRBV30 and TRBJ2-3; a possible D gene is TRBD2 (5 bases). CDR1 and CDR2 from the germline V gene are GTSNPN and SVGIG (reference sequence). The CDR3 length is 14 residues. V lost 0 bases, J lost 15 bases, and 22 bases lay in between. CDR3 coding DNA: TGTGCCTGGAGTGTCTCTCTAAGTGGGAGTAGTCGATATTTT. Translating gives CAWSVSLSGSSRYF.

The rearrangement uses TRBV29-1 and TRBJ1-5, with TRBD1 matching 10 bases. The CDR3 is 14 residues long. V was clipped by 7 bases and J by 6 bases; unmatched bases: 9. Germline values: CDR1 SQVTM, CDR2 ANQGSEA. CDR3 loop: CSARGQGLSQPQHF. In nucleotides, the CDR3 is TGCAGCGCCCGGGGACAGGGGCTGAGTCAGCCCCAGCATTTT.

The chain combines TRBV7-8 with TRBJ2-7, with D unclear. Trimming stripped 5 bases from V and 6 bases from J, with 11 bases between. CDR1 is SGHVS and CDR2 is FQNEAQ in the germline V gene. CDR3 length: 12 residues. The CDR3 nucleotides are TGTGCCAGCAGCCTCACACAAGGCGAGCAGTACTTC. It codes for CASSLTQGEQYF.

This clone was found a few times. This chain uses TRBV4-3 with TRBJ2-2; 10 bases are shared with TRBD2. From germline, CDR1 is LGHNA and CDR2 YSLEER. The CDR3 loop spans 16 amino acids. The trim removed 6 bases at V and 6 bases at J, leaving 10 bases unmatched. CDR3 protein: CASRLAGGPQAGELFF. CDR3 DNA sequence: TGCGCCAGCAGATTAGCGGGAGGACCCCAGGCCGGGGAGCTGTTTTTT.

The chain carries TRBV6-5 and TRBJ1-2; maybe TRBD1 (6 bases). Between the trimmed V and J ends, which lost 6 bases and 4 bases, there was a span of 9 bases. The CDR3 length is 12 residues. Germline-derived CDR1 and CDR2 are MNHEY and SVGAGI. CDR3 bases: TGTGCCAGCAGACAGGGAGGCTATGGCTACACCTTC. Protein: CASRQGGYGYTF.

Notes on this clone: An end of the junction differs from the germline gene, which may be a read error. This sequence joins TRBV7-7 and TRBJ2-5, with TRBD1 identical over 8 bases. The CDR3 sequence is 13 residues long. Germline V CDR1 and CDR2: SSHAT, FNYEAQ (reference sequence). The chain's CDR3 is CASSSDRAETQYF. CDR3 bases: TGTGCTAGCAGCTCGGACAGGGCTGAGACCCAGTACTTC.

This clone came up a few times. CDR3 protein: CASSVAQLIGSEQFF. DNA for the CDR3: TGTGCCAGCAGCGTAGCCCAGCTGATCGGAAGTGAGCAGTTCTTC. The chain joins TRBV9 to TRBJ2-1; no definite D call. This CDR3 has 15 amino acids. Germline values: CDR1 SGDLS, CDR2 YYNGEE. V was shortened by 0 bases and J by 9 bases, with 16 bases between the two germline ends. The full variable domain, with the rest looked up from reference TRBV9 and TRBJ2-1, is DSGVTQTPKHLITATGQRVTLRCSPRSGDLSVYWYQQSLDQGLQFLIQYYNGEERAKGNILERFSAQQFPDLHSELNLSSLELGDSALYFCASSVAQLIGSEQFFGPGTRLTVL.

This clone was detected a few times. The same CDR3 is also encoded by other DNA sequences in this sample. The chain couples TRBV4-3 to TRBJ2-1, with D possibly being TRBD1 (6 bases). Trimming removed 4 bases from V and 3 bases from J, with 13 bases in between. The CDR3 sequence is 15 residues long. Germline V lookup: CDR1 LGHNA, CDR2 YSLEER. The CDR3 sequence: CASSLNRVGYNEQFF. In nucleotides, the CDR3 is TGCGCCAGCAGCCTAAACAGGGTGGGCTACAATGAGCAGTTCTTC.

V usage is TRBV14 and J usage is TRBJ1-1; D is unclear. Trimming took 1 base from V and 1 from J, leaving 4 bases between them. The CDR3 sequence is 13 residues long. Germline V CDR1 and CDR2: SGHDN, FVKESK. The CDR3 DNA is TGTGCCAGCAGCCAAGGGGGGAACACTGAAGCTTTCTTT. Protein: CASSQGGNTEAFF.

Comment on this clone: A read error may account for a junction end that differs from germline. The chain has TRBV9 and TRBJ1-1; D uncertain. Germline assignment: CDR1 SGDLS and CDR2 YYNGEE. This CDR3 comprises 15 residues. The CDR3 loop reads CASTVAGGPSAEAFF. The CDR3 nucleotides are TGTGCCAGCACCGTAGCCGGCGGCCCGTCCGCTGAAGCTTTCTTT.

The rearrangement uses TRBV7-9 and TRBJ1-4; 11 nucleotides align to TRBD1. CDR1 and CDR2 (germline): SEHNR, FQNEAQ (reference sequence). The CDR3 covers 17 residues. The trim removed 5 bases at V and 2 bases at J, leaving 7 bases unmatched. The CDR3 bases are TGTGCCAGCAGCGGCAGGGACAGGGGGTCGACTAATGAAAAACTGTTTTTT. The encoded protein is CASSGRDRGSTNEKLFF.

The chain combines TRBV7-2 with TRBJ1-1; D is perhaps TRBD1 (5 bases). CDR3 length: 15 amino acids. Germline V gene sequence: CDR1 SGHTA, CDR2 FQGNSA. V was clipped by 5 bases and J by 4 bases, with 17 bases between them. The CDR3 region is CASSTEGVLGTEAFF. CDR3 nucleotides: TGTGCCAGCAGCACAGAAGGGGTGTTGGGCACTGAAGCTTTCTTT.

The chain joins TRBV10-3 to TRBJ1-2, with unresolved D. CDR1 and CDR2 from the germline V gene are ENHRY and SYGVKD. The CDR3 covers 16 residues. Trimming cost V 6 bases and J 7 bases, with 24 bases left between them. For the CDR3, the DNA is TGTGCCATCAGCCGTGACTCTGTTGGAGGCTTAGTTGGCTACACCTTC. It yields the protein CAISRDSVGGLVGYTF.

The chain uses TRBV6-5 and TRBJ2-2; a possible D gene is TRBD2 (6 bases). Germline values: CDR1 MNHEY, CDR2 SVGAGI. Trimming removed 0 bases from V and 4 bases from J, with 12 bases in between. This CDR3 has 16 residues. The CDR3 DNA follows: TGTGCCAGCAGTTACTCAATGACTAGAGTCACCGGGGAGCTGTTTTTT. Residues: CASSYSMTRVTGELFF.

This clone has a handful of counts. The genes are TRBV25-1 and TRBJ1-1; a possible D gene is TRBD1 (6 bases). The CDR3 is 15 amino acids. Trimming took off 5 bases at V and 1 base at J, with 14 bases between the two ends. Germline assignment: CDR1 MGHDK and CDR2 SYGVNS. CDR3 DNA: TGTGCCAGCAGTCCAGGGGTTGAGAGGAACACTGAAGCTTTCTTT. This translates into CASSPGVERNTEAFF.

This clone is a singleton in its sample. The chain has TRBV5-6 and TRBJ2-7; tentatively, D is TRBD1 (6 bases). Germline V CDR1 and CDR2: SGHDT, YYEEEE. This CDR3 contains 12 residues. V was cut by 4 bases and J by 7 bases, with 12 bases left in between. This chain's CDR3 is CASSRRTEEQYV. As DNA, the CDR3 is TGTGCCAGCAGCCGAAGGACAGAAGAGCAGTACGTC.

This chain connects TRBV14 to TRBJ1-2; D uncertain. Trimming cost V 0 bases and J 4 bases, with 9 bases left between them. The germline CDR1 and CDR2 sequences are SGHDN and FVKESK. This CDR3 contains 14 residues. The CDR3 sequence is CASSQERSTYGYTF. As DNA, the CDR3 is TGTGCCAGCAGCCAAGAGCGGAGTACCTATGGCTACACCTTC.

The chain has TRBV6-5 and TRBJ2-7; D is undetermined. The CDR3 is 12 residues long. The germline V gene encodes CDR1 MNHEY and CDR2 SVGAGI. Between the trimmed V and J ends, which lost 6 bases and 4 bases, there was a span of 10 bases. DNA of the CDR3: TGTGCCAGCAGACACGGACGATACGAGCAGTACTTC. It specifies CASRHGRYEQYF.

Concerning this clone itself: One base away lies a much larger clone, so this may be a sequencing read error. The chain uses TRBV7-3 and TRBJ2-1; D is undetermined. This CDR3 has 11 amino acids. The germline V and J ends were trimmed by 0 bases and 7 bases, with 1 base remaining between them. Per germline, CDR1 SGHTA and CDR2 FQGTGA. This CDR3 reads CASSLTNEQFF. In DNA form, the CDR3 reads TGTGCCAGCAGCTTAACGAATGAGCAGTTCTTC.

The V call is TRBV30, the J call TRBJ1-1; D call uncertain. V was shortened by 2 bases and J by 0 bases, with 7 bases between the two germline ends. The CDR3 loop spans 13 amino acids. Germline assignment: CDR1 GTSNPN and CDR2 SVGIG (reference sequence). Written as DNA, the CDR3 is TGTGCCTGGAGTAAGGATTTGAACACTGAAGCTTTCTTT. Its protein is CAWSKDLNTEAFF.

This chain joins TRBV4-1 and TRBJ1-2, with no clear D. The CDR3 extends over 13 amino acids. Deletions cut 0 bases from V and 4 bases from J, with 6 bases between. The germline CDR1 and CDR2 sequences are MGHRA and YSYEKL. The CDR3, as DNA: TGCGCCAGCAGCCAAGAGGATGGCTATGGCTACACCTTC. Its protein is CASSQEDGYGYTF.

The V and J genes are TRBV7-2 and TRBJ2-7; D not certain. CDR3 length: 15 amino acids. Per germline, CDR1 SGHTA and CDR2 FQGNSA. V was trimmed by 1 base and J by 0 bases, leaving 10 bases between them. The CDR3 loop is CASSLGHGSSYEQYF. The CDR3 DNA is TGTGCCAGCAGCTTAGGGCACGGAAGCTCCTACGAGCAGTACTTC. The entire variable domain, with the rest obtained from reference TRBV7-2 and TRBJ2-7, is as follows: GAGVSQSPSNKVTEKGKDVELRCDPISGHTALYWYRQSLGQGLEFLIYFQGNSAPDKSGLPSDRFSAERTGGSVSTLTIQRTQQEDSAVYLCASSLGHGSSYEQYFGPGTRLTVT.

The table lists this clone with a few counts. The chain has TRBV9 and TRBJ2-3, with D possibly matching TRBD1 (6 bases). This CDR3 is built from 15 residues. In germline, CDR1 is SGDLS, CDR2 YYNGEE. V was clipped by 7 bases and J by 5 bases, with 20 bases between them. Written as DNA, the CDR3 is TGTGCCAGCGGACAGACAACCAGGAGGTTAGATACGCAGTATTTT. Its translation is CASGQTTRRLDTQYF. Variable domain in full (rest from reference TRBV9 and TRBJ2-3): DSGVTQTPKHLITATGQRVTLRCSPRSGDLSVYWYQQSLDQGLQFLIQYYNGEERAKGNILERFSAQQFPDLHSELNLSSLELGDSALYFCASGQTTRRLDTQYFGPGTRLTVL.

The V gene is TRBV30, the J gene TRBJ2-2; 8 bases align to TRBD2. V was pared by 2 bases and J by 3 bases, with 5 bases of the junction left unmatched. Germline V gene sequence: CDR1 GTSNPN, CDR2 SVGIG (reference sequence). CDR3 length: 15 residues. CDR3 coding DNA: TGTGCCTGGAGTTACGGGAGGGTTGACACCGGGGAGCTGTTTTTT. Amino acids: CAWSYGRVDTGELFF.